These 21 T cell receptor beta chains came from one sample sequenced in a study of blood T cell repertoires in COVID-19. Assay used: immunoSEQ multiplex PCR; TCRdb lists only in-frame clones, some missing. The sample contains about 200,000 clones, around 85% of which appear only once. Sequencing was performed on peripheral blood. Receptors were obtained from a human donor with active or convalescent COVID-19. The donor label of this sample is uncertain.

The rearrangement joins TRBV28 to TRBJ2-4, with D possibly TRBD2 on 7 matching bases. Trimming removed 2 bases at V and 0 bases at J, with 11 bases between. Germline CDR1 reads MDHEN; CDR2 reads SYDVKM. There are 16 residues in the CDR3. CDR3 in DNA: TGTGCCAGCAGTTTAGCGGGGGCACTAGCCAAAAACATTCAGTACTTC. Translating it yields CASSLAGALAKNIQYF.

The V gene is TRBV4-3, the J gene TRBJ2-3; D perhaps matches TRBD2 (5 bases). V lost 0 bases, J lost 1 base, and 8 bases lay in between. CDR1 LGHNA and CDR2 YSLEER come from the germline V gene. The CDR3 contains 15 residues. The DNA of the CDR3 is TGCGCCAGCAGCCAAGAACCAGCGGGCACAGATACGCAGTATTTT. Encoded protein: CASSQEPAGTDTQYF.

V and J are TRBV2 and TRBJ2-2; D is possibly TRBD2 (6 bases). The V gene's germline CDR1 is SNHLY and CDR2 FYNNEI. The CDR3 is made up of 14 amino acids. V lost 7 bases, J lost 4 bases, and 13 bases lay in between. As DNA, the CDR3 is TGTGCCAGCAACCGGGACTCAACCACCGGGGAGCTGTTTTTT. This gives the protein CASNRDSTTGELFF. Full variable domain (rest looked up from reference TRBV2 and TRBJ2-2): EPEVTQTPSHQVTQMGQEVILRCVPISNHLYFYWYRQILGQKVEFLVSFYNNEISEKSEIFDDQFSVERPDGSNFTLKIRSTKLEDSAMYFCASNRDSTTGELFFGEGSRLTVL.

The chain employs TRBV24-1 and TRBJ2-7, with TRBD2 as a possible D gene (6 bases). Per germline, CDR1 KGHDR and CDR2 SFDVKD. The V and J ends lost 7 bases and 6 bases respectively, with 9 bases between them. The CDR3 runs to 11 residues. The CDR3 loop reads CATSQGGEQYF. CDR3 sequence (DNA): TGTGCCACCAGCCAGGGAGGCGAGCAGTACTTC.

This chain connects TRBV5-5 to TRBJ1-3; a possible D gene is TRBD1 (6 bases). Trimming pared 7 bases from V and 0 bases from J, leaving 8 bases between. CDR1 SGHKS and CDR2 YYEKEE come from the germline V gene (reference sequence). The CDR3 sequence is 13 residues long. CDR3 amino acids: CASGGASGNTIYF. CDR3 bases: TGTGCCAGCGGGGGGGCCTCTGGAAACACCATATATTTT.

The DNA for the CDR3 is TGCGCCAGCAGCTTGGCCCTCGATGGGCCCCAGTACTTC. Its translation is CASSLALDGPQYF. This chain joins TRBV5-1 and TRBJ2-5; D remains ambiguous. CDR1 is SGHRS and CDR2 is YFSETQ in the germline V gene. V dropped 0 bases and J dropped 9 bases, with 12 bases sitting between them. This CDR3 region has 13 residues.

The gene calls are TRBV24-1 and TRBJ2-3; D possibly corresponds to TRBD1 (6 bases). CDR1 is KGHDR, CDR2 SFDVKD, per germline. The CDR3 extends over 13 amino acids. The V gene lost 3 bases and the J gene lost 8 bases, with 11 bases spanning the gap. CDR3 protein: CATSDEGHSTQYF. The CDR3 DNA sequence: TGTGCCACCAGTGATGAGGGACATTCTACGCAGTATTTT.

The V gene is TRBV19, the J gene TRBJ2-7; 8 bases agree with TRBD1. CDR3 length: 15 amino acids. V was clipped by 5 bases and J by 3 bases; unmatched bases: 9. CDR1 and CDR2 (germline): LNHDA, SQIVND (reference sequence). DNA for the CDR3: TGTGCCAGTAGTTCAGGGGCAGGGGGCAACTACGAGCAGTACTTC. It translates to CASSSGAGGNYEQYF.

The chain is built from TRBV19 and TRBJ1-5; 9 bases agree with TRBD1. This CDR3 is built from 14 residues. V trimming: 4 bases; J trimming: 6 bases; junction bases outside the gene matches: 4. Germline loops: CDR1 LNHDA, CDR2 SQIVND (reference sequence). The CDR3 nucleotides read TGTGCCAGTAGTACCCGGACAGGGGCTCAGCCCCAGCATTTT. Translating it yields CASSTRTGAQPQHF.

This clone was observed a handful of times. The rearrangement uses TRBV4-1 and TRBJ2-1; TRBD1 agrees at 10 bases. V lost 4 bases and J lost 6; bases outside the gene matches: 6. The CDR3 totals 15 residues. Germline loops: CDR1 MGHRA, CDR2 YSYEKL. The chain's CDR3 is CASSPSGQGFNEQFF. The CDR3 nucleotides are TGCGCCAGCAGCCCCTCGGGACAGGGGTTCAATGAGCAGTTCTTC.

Comment on this clone: A read error may produce the germline difference seen at one junction end. V gene TRBV6-5 combines with J gene TRBJ1-6; 10 positions match TRBD1. There are 15 residues in the CDR3. The V gene's germline CDR1 is MNHEY and CDR2 SVGAGI. The CDR3 DNA reads as TGTGCCAGCAGTCACTCTGGGGACAGGGGTCAGCCCCTCCACTTT. It yields the protein CASSHSGDRGQPLHF.

J is TRBJ2-7 and V is TRBV28; 11 nucleotides line up with TRBD1. Germline trimming cut 8 bases from V and 4 bases from J; bases unmatched to any gene: 4. Germline V gives CDR1 MDHEN, CDR2 SYDVKM. This CDR3 region has 13 residues. DNA of the CDR3: TGTGCCAGCTGGACAGGGGGCATGTACGAGCAGTACTTC. It yields the protein CASWTGGMYEQYF.

This chain connects TRBV6-1 to TRBJ2-7; maybe TRBD2 (6 bases). The V gene's germline CDR1 is MNHNS and CDR2 SASEGT. With 0 bases removed from V and 6 bases from J, the gap between germline ends came to 21 bases. This CDR3 has 17 amino acids. The DNA for the CDR3 is TGTGCCAGCAGTGAAGCGCTTCTTGGTGGGACTTCTCGCGAGCAGTACTTC. It yields the protein CASSEALLGGTSREQYF.

This chain joins TRBV27 and TRBJ2-6; TRBD1 matches at 9 bases. The CDR3 extends over 16 amino acids. The germline V gene encodes CDR1 MNHEY and CDR2 SMNVEV (reference sequence). V gave up 8 bases and J gave up 2 bases; unmatched junction bases: 7. The CDR3 DNA sequence: TGTGCCAGCTGTAACAGGGGGCGAACTGGGGCCAACGTCCTGACTTTC. This encodes CASCNRGRTGANVLTF.

This clone showed up just a few times. The gene calls are TRBV3-1 (or the pseudogene TRBV3-2) and TRBJ1-5; D possibly corresponds to TRBD1 (5 bases). Germline CDR1 LGHDT, CDR2 YNNKEL (reference sequence). Trimming removed 2 bases at V and 11 bases at J, with 10 bases between. The CDR3 spans 12 residues. The CDR3 nucleotides read TGTGCCAGCAGCCAAAGTCGGGGGTCCCAGCATTTT. This gives the protein CASSQSRGSQHF.

V gene TRBV5-1 combines with J gene TRBJ1-6; 9 nucleotides match TRBD1. V shed 4 bases and J 5 bases; nucleotides not matched to a gene: 1. The CDR3 spans 14 residues. Germline CDR1 SGHRS, CDR2 YFSETQ. CDR3 sequence: CASSGTGNNSPLHF. The CDR3 DNA follows: TGCGCCAGCAGCGGGACAGGGAATAATTCACCCCTCCACTTT.

CDR3 sequence: CASRERDSSYNSPLHF. The CDR3, as DNA: TGTGCCAGCAGAGAAAGGGACAGCTCCTATAATTCACCCCTCCACTTT. The chain couples TRBV7-9 to TRBJ1-6; the match to TRBD1 covers 7 bases. The CDR3 runs to 16 residues. Germline assignment: CDR1 SEHNR and CDR2 FQNEAQ (reference sequence). Germline trimming cut 6 bases from V and 0 bases from J; bases unmatched to any gene: 5.

For the CDR3, the DNA is TGTGCCAGCAGTCTCAGTGGAAACACCATATATTTT. Translation: CASSLSGNTIYF. The chain joins TRBV7-9 to TRBJ1-3, with D hard to call. Germline assignment: CDR1 SEHNR and CDR2 FQNEAQ (reference sequence). The CDR3 runs to 12 residues. Trimming took off 6 bases at V and 3 bases at J, with 6 bases between the two ends.

V is TRBV2 and J is TRBJ2-5; 8 nucleotides agree with TRBD2. Unmatched junction bases numbered 7, after V lost 8 bases and J lost 5 bases. The CDR3 loop spans 13 amino acids. The germline V gene has CDR1 SNHLY and CDR2 FYNNEI. The CDR3 DNA is TGTGCCAGCGAGAAGCGGGAGAGGGAGACCCAGTACTTC. Translating it yields CASEKRERETQYF.

The chain employs TRBV25-1 and TRBJ1-1, with D perhaps TRBD1 (5 bases). The germline gives CDR1 MGHDK, CDR2 SYGVNS. This CDR3 is 12 amino acids long. Trimming pared 3 bases from V and 11 bases from J, leaving 13 bases between. CDR3 DNA: TGTGCCAGCAGTGAGATCAGGGAGGAGGCTTTCTTT. It translates to CASSEIREEAFF.

The rearrangement uses TRBV19 and TRBJ1-5; 9 bases match TRBD1. Trimming at V came to 5 bases and at J to 1 base, leaving 3 bases not matched to a gene. The CDR3 loop spans 15 amino acids. The germline V gene has CDR1 LNHDA and CDR2 SQIVND (reference sequence). The chain's CDR3 is CASSFGQGSNQPQHF. The CDR3 DNA is TGTGCCAGTAGTTTCGGACAGGGGAGCAATCAGCCCCAGCATTTT.